This TCR beta chain was captured in a study of PD-1 blockade in mismatch repair-deficient tumors. Looking at the study overall: Enrolled about 2013-2016, patients had progressing, pretreated mismatch repair-deficient cancers of about a dozen types. Study-level points and caveats: Tumor-resident clones, often absent from pretreatment blood, expanded after pembrolizumab and then contracted.

Points on this clone: Antigen unknown.

Germline V gives CDR1 LNHDA, CDR2 SQIVND (reference sequence). The ends were cut back, 3 bases at V and 3 bases at J, with 8 bases in the middle. This CDR3 spans 13 amino acids. PCR or immunohistochemistry showed mismatch repair deficiency in every enrolled patient. Only in-frame clones appear in the TCRdb table, and some are missing; sequencing was by immunoSEQ multiplex PCR. The table records some 110,000 clones, roughly 80% of them present only once. The sample in question was peripheral blood, obtained 60 weeks after starting pembrolizumab. The chain joins TRBV19 to TRBJ1-1; D remains unclear. The origin of this receptor is an adult with mismatch repair-deficient cancer. DNA for the CDR3: TGTGCCAGTAGTATCCAGTCCTACACTGAAGCTTTCTTT. The encoded protein is CASSIQSYTEAFF.